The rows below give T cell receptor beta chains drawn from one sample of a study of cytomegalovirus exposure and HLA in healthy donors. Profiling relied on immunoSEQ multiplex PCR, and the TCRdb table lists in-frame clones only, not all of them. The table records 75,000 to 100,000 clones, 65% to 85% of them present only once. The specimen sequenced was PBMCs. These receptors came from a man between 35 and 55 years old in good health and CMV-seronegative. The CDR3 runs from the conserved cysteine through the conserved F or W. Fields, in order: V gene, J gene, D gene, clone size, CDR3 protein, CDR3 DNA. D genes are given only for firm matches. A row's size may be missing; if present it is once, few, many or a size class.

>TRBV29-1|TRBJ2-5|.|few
CSSWEGSRRETQYF
TGCAGCTCCTGGGAAGGGAGTCGGCGAGAGACCCAGTACTTC
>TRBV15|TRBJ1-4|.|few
CATSTGGEKLFF
TGTGCCACCAGCACGGGCGGGGAAAAACTGTTTTTT
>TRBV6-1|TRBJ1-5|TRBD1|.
CASSVLTGANQPQHF
TGTGCCAGCAGTGTTCTGACAGGGGCCAATCAGCCCCAGCATTTT
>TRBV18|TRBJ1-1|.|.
CASSTHEGGGTEAFF
TGTGCCAGCTCCACCCATGAGGGCGGGGGTACTGAAGCTTTCTTT
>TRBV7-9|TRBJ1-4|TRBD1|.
CASSRGQANEKLFF
TGTGCCAGCAGCCGAGGACAGGCGAATGAAAAACTGTTTTTT
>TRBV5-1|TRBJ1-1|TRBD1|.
CASSLDGQGDTEAFF
TGCGCCAGCAGCTTGGATGGACAGGGGGACACTGAAGCTTTCTTT
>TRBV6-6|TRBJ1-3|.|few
CASSYSEFQNTIYF
TGTGCCAGCAGTTACTCGGAGTTTCAAAACACCATATATTTT
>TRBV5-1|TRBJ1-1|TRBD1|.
CASSPGQGVITEAFF
TGCGCCAGCAGCCCAGGACAGGGGGTTATTACTGAAGCTTTCTTT
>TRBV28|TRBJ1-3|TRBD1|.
CASSPPDRVSGNTIYF
TGTGCCAGCAGCCCCCCTGACAGGGTATCAGGAAACACCATATATTTT
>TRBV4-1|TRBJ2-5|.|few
CASSPRGAQETQYF
TGCGCCAGCAGCCCTCGGGGGGCACAAGAGACCCAGTACTTC
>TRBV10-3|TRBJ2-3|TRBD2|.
CAISVGSGGVKADTQYF
TGTGCCATCAGTGTCGGTAGCGGGGGGGTAAAGGCAGATACGCAGTATTTT
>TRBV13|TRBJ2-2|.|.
CASSSLVSADTGELFF
TGTGCCAGCAGCTCACTAGTATCGGCTGACACCGGGGAGCTGTTTTTT
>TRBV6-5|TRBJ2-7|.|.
CASRPSTGPWNEQYF
TGTGCCAGCAGACCATCGACAGGCCCTTGGAACGAGCAGTACTTC
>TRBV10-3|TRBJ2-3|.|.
CAISGDGSADTQYF
TGTGCCATCAGTGGAGACGGGAGCGCAGATACGCAGTATTTT
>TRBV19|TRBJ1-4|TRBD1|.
CASTAGQGHEKLFF
TGTGCCAGTACGGCGGGACAGGGACATGAAAAACTGTTTTTT
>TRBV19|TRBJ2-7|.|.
CASSTAYEQYF
TGTGCCAGTAGTACCGCCTACGAGCAGTACTTC
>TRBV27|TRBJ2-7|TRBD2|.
CAGSFGTSGVYEQYF
TGTGCCGGCAGTTTCGGGACTAGCGGGGTCTACGAGCAGTACTTC
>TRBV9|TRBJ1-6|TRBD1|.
CASSVRQGGDSPLHF
TGTGCCAGCAGCGTTCGACAGGGGGGCGATTCACCCCTCCACTTT
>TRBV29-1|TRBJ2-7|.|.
CSVQTRSSYEQYF
TGCAGCGTTCAGACGCGGAGCTCCTACGAGCAGTACTTC
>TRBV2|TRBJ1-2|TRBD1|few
CASSEASSGGSGYTF
TGTGCCAGCAGTGAAGCATCGTCAGGGGGCAGCGGCTACACCTTC
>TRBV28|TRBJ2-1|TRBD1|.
CASSGTRQGSNEQFF
TGTGCCAGCAGTGGCACGCGACAGGGGAGCAATGAGCAGTTCTTC
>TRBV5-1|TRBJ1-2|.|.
CASSPASDPGGYGYTF
TGCGCCAGCAGCCCGGCCTCGGACCCGGGGGGCTATGGCTACACCTTC
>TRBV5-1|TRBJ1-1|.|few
CASSFGLNMNTEAFF
TGCGCCAGCAGCTTCGGTTTAAATATGAACACTGAAGCTTTCTTT
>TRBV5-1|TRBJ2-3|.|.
CASSGTSTTDTQYF
TGCGCCAGCTCCGGGACAAGTACTACAGATACGCAGTATTTT
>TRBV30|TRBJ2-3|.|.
CAWSVLKTPSTDTQYF
TGTGCCTGGAGTGTACTTAAAACCCCTAGCACAGATACGCAGTATTTT
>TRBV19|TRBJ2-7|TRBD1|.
CASSIGTGGYEQYF
TGTGCCAGTAGTATCGGGACAGGGGGCTACGAGCAGTACTTC
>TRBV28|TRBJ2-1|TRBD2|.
CASSSPGPSGNNEQFF
TGTGCCAGCAGTTCCCCAGGCCCTAGCGGGAACAATGAGCAGTTCTTC
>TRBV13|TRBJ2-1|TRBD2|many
CASSLGLASGRVVSEQFF
TGTGCCAGCAGCTTAGGCCTGGCTAGCGGGAGGGTGGTCAGTGAGCAGTTCTTC
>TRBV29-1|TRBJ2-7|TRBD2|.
CSVAGVGSYEQYF
TGCAGCGTCGCGGGGGTGGGCTCCTACGAGCAGTACTTC
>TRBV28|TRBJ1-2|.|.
CASSWEVLGLGYTF
TGTGCCAGCAGTTGGGAGGTCCTTGGGTTGGGCTACACCTTC
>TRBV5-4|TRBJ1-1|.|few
CASSIQVNTEAFF
TGTGCCAGCAGCATACAGGTCAACACTGAAGCTTTCTTT
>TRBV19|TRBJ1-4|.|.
CASSPLITGFGEKLFF
TGTGCCAGTAGTCCCTTAATTACAGGGTTTGGTGAAAAACTGTTTTTT
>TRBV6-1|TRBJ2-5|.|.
CASSIQGFDAQYF
TGTGCCAGCAGTATACAGGGATTTGATGCCCAGTACTTC
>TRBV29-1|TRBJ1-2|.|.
CSVESRRMNYGYTF
TGCAGCGTTGAATCGCGCAGGATGAACTATGGCTACACCTTC
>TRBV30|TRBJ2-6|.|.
CAWSAGKAGANVLTF
TGTGCCTGGAGTGCAGGGAAGGCTGGGGCCAACGTCCTGACTTTC
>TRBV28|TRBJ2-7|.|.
CASSLGRVDEQYF
TGTGCCAGCAGTTTGGGCAGGGTCGACGAGCAGTACTTC
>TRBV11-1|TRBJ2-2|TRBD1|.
CASSSRTGDTGELFF
TGTGCCAGCAGCTCTCGGACAGGGGACACCGGGGAGCTGTTTTTT
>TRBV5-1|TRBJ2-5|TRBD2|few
CASSSSGAETQYF
TGCGCCAGCAGCTCGAGCGGGGCCGAGACCCAGTACTTC
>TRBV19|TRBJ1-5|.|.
CASSIPGTTQPQHF
TGTGCCAGTAGTATTCCCGGGACAACTCAGCCCCAGCATTTT
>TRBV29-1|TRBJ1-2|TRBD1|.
CSVTTGANYGYTF
TGCAGCGTTACGACAGGGGCGAACTATGGCTACACCTTC
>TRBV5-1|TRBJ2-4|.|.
CASSLQGRANIQYF
TGCGCCAGCAGCTTGCAGGGTAGGGCAAACATTCAGTACTTC
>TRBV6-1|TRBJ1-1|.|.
CASSEPGLNTEAFF
TGTGCCAGCAGTGAGCCCGGGTTGAACACTGAAGCTTTCTTT
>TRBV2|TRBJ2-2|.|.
CASSAGYTGELFF
TGTGCCAGCAGTGCGGGTTACACCGGGGAGCTGTTTTTT
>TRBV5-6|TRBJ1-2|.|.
CASSPPQGPTYGYTF
TGTGCCAGCAGCCCGCCCCAGGGGCCCACCTATGGCTACACCTTC
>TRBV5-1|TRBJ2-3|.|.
CASSLLTDTQYF
TGCGCCAGCAGCTTGCTCACAGATACGCAGTATTTT
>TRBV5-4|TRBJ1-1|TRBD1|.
CASSTNRGGVNTEAFF
TGTGCCAGCAGCACGAACAGGGGTGGCGTGAACACTGAAGCTTTCTTT
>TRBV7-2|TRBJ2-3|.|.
CASSRGGAEDTQYF
TGTGCCAGCAGCAGGGGCGGGGCTGAAGATACGCAGTATTTT
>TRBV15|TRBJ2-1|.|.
CATSSKGLRLEQFF
TGTGCCACCAGCAGTAAAGGTCTGAGGCTAGAGCAGTTCTTC
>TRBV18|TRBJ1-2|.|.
CASSTGTESYGYTF
TGTGCCAGCTCAACAGGGACGGAAAGCTATGGCTACACCTTC